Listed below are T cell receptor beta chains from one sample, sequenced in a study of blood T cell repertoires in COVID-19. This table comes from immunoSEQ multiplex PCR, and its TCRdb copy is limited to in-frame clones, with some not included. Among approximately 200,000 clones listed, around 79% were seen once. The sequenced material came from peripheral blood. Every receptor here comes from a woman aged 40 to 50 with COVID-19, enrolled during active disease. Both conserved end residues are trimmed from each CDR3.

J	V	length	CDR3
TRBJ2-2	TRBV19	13	ASIRNRENTGELF
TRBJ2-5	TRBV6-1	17	ASSGQLRGVPLNQETQY
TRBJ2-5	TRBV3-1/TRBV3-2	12	ASSLTSGAETQY
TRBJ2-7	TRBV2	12	ASTETGGNGEQY
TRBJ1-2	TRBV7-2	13	ASSIAGQANYGYT
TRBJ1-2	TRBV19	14	ASTSLTGRRRGGYT
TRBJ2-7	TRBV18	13	ASSPPLAGVYEQY
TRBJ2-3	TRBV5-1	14	ASSADRPYITDTQY
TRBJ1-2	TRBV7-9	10	ASSPQNYGYT
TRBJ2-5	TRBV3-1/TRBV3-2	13	ASSRRDSVSSRRY
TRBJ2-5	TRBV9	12	ASSVTRTRETQY
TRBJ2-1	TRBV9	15	ASSASGLAGPYNEQF
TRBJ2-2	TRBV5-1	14	ASSPIAGTNTGELF
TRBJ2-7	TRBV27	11	ASSFGLAYEQY
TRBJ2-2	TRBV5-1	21	ASSLVMKPGQGLHYSNTGELF
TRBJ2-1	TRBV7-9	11	ASSPSTWNEQF
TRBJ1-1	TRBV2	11	ASGQGEGTEAF
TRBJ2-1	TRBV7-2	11	ASSSYSNNEQF
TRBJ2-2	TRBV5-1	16	ASSLPLGQGSNTGELF
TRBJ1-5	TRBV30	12	AWSVAGWNQPQH
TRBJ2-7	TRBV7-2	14	ASSLAMPATSYEQY
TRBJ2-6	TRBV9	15	ASSNSPTGPGANVLT